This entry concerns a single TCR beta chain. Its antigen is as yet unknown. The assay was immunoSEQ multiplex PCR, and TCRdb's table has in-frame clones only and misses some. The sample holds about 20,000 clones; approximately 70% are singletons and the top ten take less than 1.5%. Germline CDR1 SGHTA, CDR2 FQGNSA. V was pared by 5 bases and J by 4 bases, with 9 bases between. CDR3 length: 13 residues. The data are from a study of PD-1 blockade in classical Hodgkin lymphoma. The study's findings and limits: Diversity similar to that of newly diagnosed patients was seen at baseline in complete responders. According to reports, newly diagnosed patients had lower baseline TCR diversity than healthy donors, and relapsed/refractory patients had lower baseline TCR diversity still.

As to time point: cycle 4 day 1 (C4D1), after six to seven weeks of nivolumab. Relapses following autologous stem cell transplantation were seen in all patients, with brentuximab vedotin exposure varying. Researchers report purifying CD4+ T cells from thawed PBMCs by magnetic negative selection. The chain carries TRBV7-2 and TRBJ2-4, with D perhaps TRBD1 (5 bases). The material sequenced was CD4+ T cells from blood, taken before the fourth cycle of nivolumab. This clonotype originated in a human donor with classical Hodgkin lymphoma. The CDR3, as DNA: TGTGCCAGCAGCCAAACAGGAAAAAACATTCAGTACTTC. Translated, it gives CASSQTGKNIQYF.